The entry below describes one TCR beta chain. Its specific antigen is unknown. Per-nucleotide qualities are absent, and no much larger clonotype sits a single base away. The germline V gene (reference sequence) supplies CDR1 MNHEY and CDR2 SMNVEV. At the junction V is shortened by 8 bases and J by 7 bases, with 12 bases in between. From the cysteine up to the phenylalanine, the CDR3 has a length of 12 residues. The sequence is cut down to CDR3 DNA, 36 bases in frame from base 1. This entry belongs to a study of shared T cell receptors in the human thymus (dated by TCRdb to about 2021). In the study overall: The study examined how self-reactive, shared T-cell receptor alpha chains are generated in the human thymus.

The library was built by means of the immunoSEQ multiplex PCR assay. TCRdb provides this immuneACCESS table in a form limited to in-frame rearrangements. Some clones are lacking; in checked studies, under half of them reflect an unresolved V gene, and why the rest are absent is not known. In this sample the table shows hundreds of thousands of clones, more than 75% of which occur a single time. In total, the top ten clones hold around 0.0099% of the sample. This sample also belongs to another study, concerning human thymus T cells. The second study also describes: Donors were immunologically healthy infants undergoing open corrective cardiac surgery for congenital heart defects in Finland. Thymus tissue was obtained as surgical resects removed during corrective cardiac surgery. V and J gene segment usage appeared biased in both thymic and peripheral blood repertoires. Highly overlapping thymic TCR repertoires among unrelated individuals were reported in the related research. The study used about 8 infant thymus samples plus four related peripheral blood samples to characterize TCR alpha and beta repertoires. Donor ages ranging from roughly 6 to 244 days were recorded, and about six male and a couple of female infants were included in the cohort. After being mechanically released from the tissue, thymocytes were kept at -70 degrees C in pellets of about 8.5-32 million cells. A QIAsymphony instrument was used to extract genomic DNA from frozen cell pellets. The immunoSEQ multiplex PCR assay was used to amplify the TCRB and TCRAD loci from a standardized quantity of quality-controlled genomic DNA. The V(D)J region was spanned by amplicons of a length sufficient to cover the CDR3 and to identify V and J genes. The commercial immunoSEQ service was used to sequence amplicons on an Illumina platform. Primer bias and sequencing errors were corrected as previously described, and TCRAD and TCRB definitions were based on the IMGT database. immunoSEQ Analyzer 3.0 and VDJTools were used for repertoire analysis, which covered basic statistics, V/J segment usage, diversity estimates, rarefaction and pairwise overlap. Chao1, ChaoE, Efron-Thisted, Shannon and inverse Simpson indices were used to estimate diversity, which was also estimated on datasets down-sampled to the smallest sample. For repertoire overlap, CDR3 nucleotide sequence, V gene and J gene had to match strictly, and clustering was done by Jaccard-based multidimensional scaling. On average, thymus samples yielded 800,000 or so unique TCRB clonotypes, whereas blood samples yielded some 92,000.

Sequenced material: thymocytes. This TCR was recovered from a boy in the first two years of life with a congenital heart defect. Donor details come from another sample of the same person, matched by shared clones. The V and J genes are TRBV27 and TRBJ2-1, with TRBD2 perhaps the D gene, on 6 matching bases. The CDR3 has the sequence CASQGGWNEQFF. The sequence in DNA is TGTGCCAGCCAAGGAGGGTGGAATGAGCAGTTCTTC.